This T cell receptor (beta chain) was captured in a study of liver allograft versus peripheral blood T cells. The wider study: Recipients' peripheral blood served as the comparator for T cell receptor repertoires in transplanted livers.

The germline CDR1 and CDR2 sequences are MNHNS and SASEGT. Losses at the gene ends were 8 bases for V and 4 bases for J; bases not matched to a gene: 4. This CDR3 is 12 amino acids long. Whole-study results and caveats: Reports indicated that T cell receptor repertoires inside liver allografts differed from those in peripheral blood.

TCRdb processed the reads anew with MiXCR; each CDR3 protein has one entry. The data show some 7,000 distinct CDR3 sequences, with approximately 16% seen just once and 7.9% held by the top ten. This clonotype is labeled medium-sized. Its antigen is as yet unknown. The source is a human patient who had a liver transplant. Some T cells may be transferred from the graft donor. The chain joins TRBV6-1 to TRBJ1-2; TRBD1 matches 7 bases. The CDR3 loop is CASWGQTYGYTF. The CDR3 DNA sequence: TGTGCCAGCTGGGGACAGACCTATGGCTACACCTTC.